A single sample is the source of the 27 T cell receptor beta chains below, sequenced in a study of cytomegalovirus exposure and HLA in healthy donors. PCR amplification relied on 60 Vbeta primers (plus 13 Jbeta primers). Data came from immunoSEQ multiplex PCR; TCRdb stores just in-frame clones and leaves some out. There are about 180,000 clones in the sample; approximately 82% occur only once, and roughly 1.2% lies in the top ten. Sequencing was carried out using PBMCs. These receptors were collected from a girl aged 2-10 years in good health and CMV-seropositive.

To note about this clone: An end of the junction does not agree with germline; a read error may underlie this. V gene TRBV7-9 combines with J gene TRBJ1-3; D is unresolved. Germline V gives CDR1 SEHNR, CDR2 FQNEAQ (reference sequence). The CDR3 is 15 residues long. The CDR3 sequence: CSSSRDGGPGNTIYF. CDR3 DNA sequence: TGTTCCAGCAGCCGAGACGGCGGGCCTGGAAACACCATATATTTT.

Remarks on this clone: This sample includes further DNA sequences coding for the same CDR3. The gene calls are TRBV27 and TRBJ1-1; TRBD1 aligns across 8 bases. CDR1 is MNHEY and CDR2 is SMNVEV in the germline V gene (reference sequence). After removal of 3 bases from V and 6 bases from J, the junction contained 3 bases not matched to a gene. This CDR3 contains 13 residues. CDR3 in DNA: TGTGCCAGCAGTTTTCAGGGGGCCTCTGAAGCTTTCTTT. Its translation: CASSFQGASEAFF.

This clone was picked up a small number of times. The chain couples TRBV6-5 to TRBJ2-7; TRBD1 aligns across 7 bases. The CDR3 contains 13 residues. The V gene end was trimmed by 10 bases and the J gene end by 2 bases; junction bases not matched to a gene: 8. CDR1 is MNHEY and CDR2 is SVGAGI in the germline V gene. The CDR3 loop reads CAKTGTEPYEQYF. The CDR3 DNA sequence: TGTGCCAAGACCGGGACAGAACCCTACGAGCAGTACTTC.

The chain uses TRBV5-1 and TRBJ2-7; a weak D match, TRBD2 (6 bases). The CDR3 length is 15 residues. Deletions cut 3 bases from V and 3 bases from J, with 16 bases between. CDR1 and CDR2 (germline): SGHRS, YFSETQ. In DNA, the CDR3 is TGCGCCAGCAGCTCCAGCGGCGGAGGGGTCTACGAGCAGTACTTC. Translation: CASSSSGGGVYEQYF.

Comment on this clone: One end of the junction is discordant with germline, which a read error may explain. The rearrangement joins TRBV27 to TRBJ1-5; D might be TRBD1 (6 bases). There are 18 residues in the CDR3. The germline CDR1 and CDR2 sequences are MNHEY and SMNVEV (reference sequence). CDR3 DNA: TGTGCCAGCGCACCGACGAATCTCTACAGGGATAGCAATCGGCCCCAGCATTTT. Protein product: CASAPTNLYRDSNRPQHF.

The chain uses TRBV30 and TRBJ2-1; D is possibly TRBD2 (6 bases). The CDR3 runs 16 residues. Between the trimmed V and J ends, which lost 1 base and 3 bases, there was a span of 16 bases. In germline, CDR1 is GTSNPN, CDR2 SVGIG (reference sequence). CDR3 residues: CAWSDHPRLDYNEQFF. CDR3 DNA sequence: TGTGCCTGGAGTGACCACCCCCGACTAGACTACAATGAGCAGTTCTTC. The whole variable domain, remainder taken from reference TRBV30 and TRBJ2-1, is SQTIHQWPATLVQPVGSPLSLECTVEGTSNPNLYWYRQAAGRGLQLLFYSVGIGQISSEVPQNLSASRPQDRQFILSSKKLLLSDSGFYLCAWSDHPRLDYNEQFFGPGTRLTVL.

The V gene is TRBV5-1, the J gene TRBJ1-5, with D perhaps TRBD1 (5 bases). In germline, CDR1 is SGHRS, CDR2 YFSETQ. Trimming took off 4 bases at V and 4 bases at J, with 18 bases between the two ends. The length of the CDR3 is 16 residues. CDR3 bases: TGCGCCAGCAGCCTTGGGACGGGAGGGCCTAATCAGCCCCAGCATTTT. Protein sequence: CASSLGTGGPNQPQHF.

Of note for this clone: One end of the junction does not line up with germline, which may come from a read error. The chain recombines TRBV6-1 with TRBJ1-2; the D is unclear. Germline assignment: CDR1 MNHNS and CDR2 SASEGT. The CDR3 totals 13 residues. CDR3 coding DNA: TGTGCCAGCAGTGGCACAACGAACTATGGCTACCCCTTC. Its protein product is CASSGTTNYGYPF.

This chain joins TRBV30 and TRBJ2-7; 8 bases match TRBD1. CDR1 is GTSNPN and CDR2 is SVGIG in the germline V gene (reference sequence). The CDR3 loop spans 13 amino acids. The V and J ends lost 3 bases and 4 bases, in that order; junction bases with no gene match: 5. Here the CDR3 reads CAWSRDRLYEQYF. CDR3 nucleotides: TGTGCCTGGAGCCGGGACAGGTTGTACGAGCAGTACTTC.

This clone appeared once. V gene TRBV27 combines with J gene TRBJ2-1, with TRBD2 matching over 9 bases. This CDR3 contains 19 residues. Losses at the gene ends were 4 bases for V and 5 bases for J; bases not matched to a gene: 18. CDR1 MNHEY and CDR2 SMNVEV come from the germline V gene (reference sequence). The DNA of the CDR3 is TGTGCCAGCAGTTCGCGTGCCCCCTTTCCTAGCGGGACTAACAATGAGCAGTTCTTC. It encodes CASSSRAPFPSGTNNEQFF.

The V and J genes are TRBV6-1 and TRBJ1-5, with D possibly matching TRBD1 (5 bases). V lost 3 bases, J lost 6 bases, and 12 bases lay in between. This CDR3 has 14 amino acids. Germline CDR1 reads MNHNS; CDR2 reads SASEGT. CDR3 in amino acids: CASSEGGWGQPQHF. The CDR3 DNA sequence: TGTGCCAGCAGTGAGGGGGGGTGGGGTCAGCCCCAGCATTTT.

The chain combines TRBV27 with TRBJ2-7; perhaps TRBD1 as D (6 bases). V dropped 8 bases and J dropped 2 bases, with 19 bases sitting between them. The CDR3 covers 15 residues. From germline, CDR1 is MNHEY and CDR2 SMNVEV (reference sequence). The CDR3 nucleotides read TGTGCCAGCTCCTGGACCGGGACACAAGCCTACGAGCAGTACTTC. Amino acids: CASSWTGTQAYEQYF.

This clone occurred a few times. The V gene is TRBV5-1, the J gene TRBJ2-2; no clear D. Per the germline V gene, CDR1 is SGHRS and CDR2 is YFSETQ. This CDR3 spans 14 amino acids. V shed 2 bases and J shed 4 bases, with 9 bases lying between them. The CDR3: CASSFPGPTGELFF. Written as DNA, the CDR3 is TGCGCCAGCAGCTTCCCGGGTCCCACCGGGGAGCTGTTTTTT.

This clone was seen once. This chain links TRBV18 with TRBJ2-1, with D possibly TRBD1 on 6 matching bases. This CDR3 spans 17 amino acids. The ends were cut back, 4 bases at V and 0 bases at J, with 16 bases in the middle. CDR1 is KGHSH and CDR2 is LQKENI in the germline V gene. As DNA, the CDR3 is TGTGCCAGCTCACAACTGACCAGGGGCAGCTCCTACAATGAGCAGTTCTTC. As protein: CASSQLTRGSSYNEQFF.

The V and J genes are TRBV7-2 and TRBJ1-1; the match to TRBD1 covers 8 bases. The CDR3 has 12 amino acids. Germline V gene lookup returns CDR1 SGHTA and CDR2 FQGNSA. The ends lost 5 bases at V and 9 bases at J; junction bases unmatched: 5. CDR3 bases: TGTGCCAGCAGCCGAGACAGGGGAAAAGCTTTCTTT. Amino acid sequence: CASSRDRGKAFF.

The J gene is TRBJ1-3, the V gene TRBV30, with D maybe TRBD1 (5 bases). CDR3 size: 15 residues. V lost 0 bases and J lost 3, with 12 bases in between. Germline V gene lookup returns CDR1 GTSNPN and CDR2 SVGIG (reference sequence). The CDR3 DNA is TGTGCCTGGAGTGTTCGACAGCGACTTGGAAACACCATATATTTT. Protein: CAWSVRQRLGNTIYF.

This clone was observed a single time. The chain links TRBV14 to TRBJ2-7, with 9 bases matching TRBD1. The CDR3 loop spans 13 amino acids. Germline V gives CDR1 SGHDN, CDR2 FVKESK. The V segment lost 6 bases and the J segment 9 bases; nucleotides outside the gene matches: 9. Written as DNA, the CDR3 is TGTGCCAGCAGTCGATCCCGGGACAGGGCGCAGTACTTC. This sequence encodes CASSRSRDRAQYF.

This rearrangement joins TRBV9 to TRBJ2-7; the match to TRBD2 covers 8 bases. CDR3 length: 15 amino acids. The V segment lost 0 bases and the J segment 3 bases; nucleotides outside the gene matches: 5. The germline V gene has CDR1 SGDLS and CDR2 YYNGEE. CDR3 DNA: TGTGCCAGCAGCGTAGCGGGAGGGCCCGGCTACGAGCAGTACTTC. It is translated as CASSVAGGPGYEQYF.

The chain is built from TRBV4-1 and TRBJ2-3; no firm D call. Looked up from germline, CDR1 is MGHRA and CDR2 is YSYEKL. The CDR3 length is 16 residues. V dropped 1 base and J dropped 2 bases, with 13 bases sitting between them. CDR3 sequence (DNA): TGCGCCAGCAGCCAAGGACGGTCGACACTCACAGATACGCAGTATTTT. It is translated as CASSQGRSTLTDTQYF.

The V and J genes are TRBV4-2 and TRBJ1-6; D is unclear. The CDR3 length is 15 residues. The germline V gene encodes CDR1 LGHNA and CDR2 YNFKEQ. V was trimmed by 0 bases and J by 8 bases, leaving 11 bases between them. This CDR3 reads CASSQDGREDSPLHF. As DNA, the CDR3 is TGTGCCAGCAGCCAAGATGGACGGGAAGATTCACCCCTCCACTTT.

The CDR3 loop is CASSPGGGRRNTIYF. The CDR3, as DNA: TGCGCCAGCAGCCCCGGTGGAGGGAGAAGAAACACCATATATTTT. The V and J genes are TRBV5-1 and TRBJ1-3; D is unresolved. CDR3 length: 15 amino acids. Germline CDR1 reads SGHRS; CDR2 reads YFSETQ. V lost 4 bases and J lost 5, with 16 bases in between.

V and J are TRBV11-3 and TRBJ2-1; 8 nucleotides match TRBD2. Germline V gene data show CDR1 as SGHNT and CDR2 as YENEEA. V was pared by 2 bases and J by 6 bases, with 9 bases of the junction left unmatched. The CDR3 runs 16 residues. CDR3 region: CASSLFSGSFLNEQFF. For the CDR3, the DNA is TGTGCCAGCAGCTTATTCAGCGGGAGTTTCCTCAATGAGCAGTTCTTC.

V usage is TRBV11-2 and J usage is TRBJ2-1, with a tentative D call TRBD2 (7 bases). This CDR3 is 16 amino acids long. The V end was cut by 5 bases, the J end by 9 bases, with 23 bases between. Germline values: CDR1 SGHAT, CDR2 FQNNGV. The CDR3 loop is CASSRYRGAIHTEQFF. CDR3 nucleotides: TGTGCCAGCAGCCGGTACCGGGGGGCGATCCATACTGAGCAGTTCTTC.

The chain couples TRBV5-1 to TRBJ1-2; TRBD1 is a possible D gene (6 bases). V was trimmed by 4 bases and J by 1 base, leaving 14 bases between them. This CDR3 spans 15 amino acids. Germline V gene lookup returns CDR1 SGHRS and CDR2 YFSETQ. CDR3 loop: CASSPNRDGNYGYTF. The CDR3 bases are TGCGCCAGCAGCCCCAACAGGGACGGTAACTATGGCTACACCTTC.

V and J are TRBV2 and TRBJ2-1; 9 nucleotides match TRBD2. With V trimmed by 0 bases and J by 1 base, 7 bases remained unmatched. Germline CDR1 SNHLY, CDR2 FYNNEI. The CDR3 is 18 amino acids. The DNA for the CDR3 is TGTGCCAGCAGTGAAGCGGCTAGCGGGGCCTTTTCCTACAATGAGCAGTTCTTC. Translation gives CASSEAASGAFSYNEQFF.

V is TRBV5-1 and J is TRBJ2-3, with 9 positions matching TRBD1. The V and J ends lost 5 bases and 1 base, in that order; junction bases with no gene match: 8. Per germline, CDR1 SGHRS and CDR2 YFSETQ. This CDR3 spans 16 amino acids. The CDR3 region has the DNA TGCGCCAGCAGGAATACAGGGGGCGCCGGCACAGATACGCAGTATTTT. Translating it yields CASRNTGGAGTDTQYF. Full variable domain (rest looked up from reference TRBV5-1 and TRBJ2-3): KAGVTQTPRYLIKTRGQQVTLSCSPISGHRSVSWYQQTPGQGLQFLFEYFSETQRNKGNFPGRFSGRQFSNSRSEMNVSTLELGDSALYLCASRNTGGAGTDTQYFGPGTRLTVL.

The chain is built from TRBV30 and TRBJ2-1; 8 bases map to TRBD1. With 2 bases clipped from V and 9 bases from J, the junction kept 9 bases outside the gene matches. The CDR3 length is 14 residues. Germline CDR1 is GTSNPN and CDR2 is SVGIG (reference sequence). The CDR3 nucleotides read TGTGCCTGGAGTATTGGTCAGGGGGCTGGTGAGCAGTTCTTC. It yields the protein CAWSIGQGAGEQFF.